A single sample gave rise to the 30 T cell receptor beta chains below, sequenced in a study of blood T cells in healthy people across ages. Alongside a J-beta primer mix, a sample-barcoded 5' primer served in a second PCR lasting roughly 6 to 11 cycles. TCRdb re-called the 5' RACE reads through MiXCR, storing one row per CDR3 protein. The data contain under 700,000 distinct CDR3 sequences, nearly 25% of them singletons. The sample also formed part of further work on T cells of mothers and their children.

Sequencing used blood. The receptor source for this set is a boy aged 5 to 17 in good health.

The rearrangement links TRBV7-8 to TRBJ2-5; TRBD2 aligns across 12 bases. The DNA end is more similar to TRBJ2-1, so the J call may be wrong. Germline CDR1 SGHVS, CDR2 FQNEAQ. The CDR3 has 16 residues. CDR3 sequence (DNA): TGTGCCAGCAGCTTGTCCGCTAGCGGGGGGGAGAATGAGCAGTTCTTC. This sequence encodes CASSLSASGGENEQFF.

J is TRBJ2-7 and V is TRBV12-3 or TRBV12-4, with a tentative D call TRBD1 (6 bases). Between the trimmed V and J ends, which lost 4 bases and 7 bases, there was a span of 17 bases. The CDR3 consists of 14 residues. The CDR3 DNA reads as TGTGCCAGCAGTTCACGGACAGTTTCTCGGGAGCAGTACTTC. Translation gives CASSSRTVSREQYF.

The chain is built from TRBV5-1 and TRBJ1-4; no firm D call. Trimming took 4 bases from V and 7 from J, leaving 11 bases between them. Germline V gene lookup returns CDR1 SGHRS and CDR2 YFSETQ. The CDR3 spans 13 residues. The CDR3 DNA is TGCGCCAGCAGCAGCCTAACGGGTGAAAAACTGTTTTTT. Translating gives CASSSLTGEKLFF. Drawing the rest from reference TRBV5-1 and TRBJ1-4, the complete variable domain is KAGVTQTPRYLIKTRGQQVTLSCSPISGHRSVSWYQQTPGQGLQFLFEYFSETQRNKGNFPGRFSGRQFSNSRSEMNVSTLELGDSALYLCASSSLTGEKLFFGSGTQLSVL.

This sequence joins TRBV28 and TRBJ1-4; D call uncertain. The CDR3 extends over 14 amino acids. V lost 5 bases and J lost 8, with 15 bases in between. Per the germline V gene, CDR1 is MDHEN and CDR2 is SYDVKM. Here the CDR3 DNA reads TGTGCCAGCAGTGGGGATTTCTTGGAAGAAAAACTGTTTTTT. Translated: CASSGDFLEEKLFF.

The chain employs TRBV6-5 and TRBJ1-1; tentatively, D is TRBD1 (5 bases). CDR1 MNHEY and CDR2 SVGAGI come from the germline V gene. The CDR3 covers 13 residues. With 5 bases removed from V and 8 bases from J, the gap between germline ends came to 15 bases. Here the CDR3 reads CASSPEGQAEAFF. The DNA for the CDR3 is TGTGCCAGCAGTCCCGAGGGGCAGGCGGAAGCTTTCTTT.

Only a few counts were recorded for this clonotype. V and J are TRBV7-2 and TRBJ1-5; a weak D match, TRBD1 (6 bases). The germline V gene has CDR1 SGHTA and CDR2 FQGNSA. Trimming cost V 3 bases and J 2 bases, with 20 bases left between them. This CDR3 is built from 18 residues. Here the CDR3 DNA reads TGTGCCAGCAGCTTGAGGGGGTCACAGGGTAGGGGCAATCAGCCCCAGCATTTT. Translation: CASSLRGSQGRGNQPQHF.

CDR3 DNA: TGTGCCAGCAGATCGACAGCGAGGAGCACTGAAGCTTTCTTT. Protein sequence: CASRSTARSTEAFF. The J gene is TRBJ1-1, the V gene TRBV9; D may be TRBD1 (5 bases). Germline-derived CDR1 and CDR2 are SGDLS and YYNGEE. V lost 5 bases to trimming and J lost 4 bases, with 15 bases between them. The CDR3 has 14 amino acids.

The chain carries TRBV12-3 or TRBV12-4 and TRBJ2-1, with TRBD2 identical over 9 bases. The ends lost 3 bases at V and 0 bases at J; junction bases unmatched: 12. The CDR3 contains 19 residues. The CDR3 DNA sequence: TGTGCCAGCAGTTTCTCCCACCTGACTAGCGGAAGCTCCTACAATGAGCAGTTCTTC. Protein: CASSFSHLTSGSSYNEQFF.

This clonotype was recorded many times. This sequence joins TRBV29-1 and TRBJ2-1, with D perhaps TRBD2 (6 bases). This CDR3 is 11 amino acids long. The germline V gene encodes CDR1 SQVTM and CDR2 ANQGSEA. Trimming cost V 4 bases and J 7 bases, with 8 bases left between them. The CDR3 here is CSVVRGNEQFF. CDR3 in DNA: TGCAGCGTTGTTCGGGGGAATGAGCAGTTCTTC.

In the case of this clonotype: A read error may be the cause here, since a much bigger clone is one base away. V and J are TRBV29-1 and TRBJ2-7; D is tentatively TRBD1 or TRBD2 (5 bases each). V was pared by 3 bases and J by 2 bases, with 5 bases between. Germline CDR1 is SQVTM and CDR2 is ANQGSEA. The CDR3 loop spans 11 amino acids. The CDR3 sequence: CSVEGAYEQYF. CDR3 nucleotides: TGCAGCGTTGAGGGGGCCTACGAGCAGTACTTC.

V usage is TRBV20-1 and J usage is TRBJ2-5; TRBD1 matches at 9 bases. The DNA end is more similar to TRBJ2-7, so the J call may be wrong. The CDR3 sequence is 13 residues long. From germline, CDR1 is DFQATT and CDR2 SNEGSKA (reference sequence). CDR3 nucleotides: TGCAGTGCTAGCTCACAGGGGGCAATCGAGCAGTACTTC. Protein sequence: CSASSQGAIEQYF.

The chain recombines TRBV12-3 or TRBV12-4 with TRBJ1-5; TRBD1 matches 10 bases. After removal of 6 bases from V and 3 bases from J, the junction contained 5 bases not matched to a gene. The CDR3 is 15 residues long. CDR3 in amino acids: CASRWTGGTNQPQHF. The CDR3 region has the DNA TGTGCCAGCAGATGGACAGGGGGGACCAATCAGCCCCAGCATTTT.

A few counts support this clonotype. The chain uses TRBV7-9 and TRBJ2-5, with no clear D. The germline V gene encodes CDR1 SEHNR and CDR2 FQNEAQ (reference sequence). The CDR3 extends over 17 amino acids. Trimming took off 0 bases at V and 5 bases at J, with 19 bases between the two ends. The CDR3 DNA reads as TGTGCCAGCAGCTTAGCGCAAGGAACATGGCGAGAGGAGACCCAGTACTTC. It encodes CASSLAQGTWREETQYF.

The table lists this clonotype with a few counts. The chain couples TRBV19 to TRBJ2-2, with 8 bases matching TRBD1. Per germline, CDR1 LNHDA and CDR2 SQIVND (reference sequence). This CDR3 is built from 17 residues. Trimming removed 3 bases from V and 2 bases from J; junction bases left unmatched: 8. CDR3 amino acids: CASSILMGQANTGELFF. In DNA form, the CDR3 reads TGTGCCAGTAGTATCCTGATGGGACAGGCCAACACCGGGGAGCTGTTTTTT.

The CDR3 is CSAADRGNTDTQYF. In DNA form, the CDR3 reads TGCAGTGCGGCGGACAGGGGGAACACAGATACGCAGTATTTT. The chain employs TRBV20-1 and TRBJ2-3; 10 bases are shared with TRBD1. This CDR3 is built from 14 residues. V was pared by 6 bases and J by 2 bases, with 5 bases of the junction left unmatched. Germline V gene data show CDR1 as DFQATT and CDR2 as SNEGSKA (reference sequence).

Comments on this clonotype: Given the absence of the conserved phenylalanine or tryptophan at the CDR3 end, a read error is likely. The chain links TRBV27 to TRBJ1-1; no firm D call. This CDR3 has 15 amino acids. V lost 5 bases, J lost 5 bases, and 18 bases lay in between. The germline CDR1 and CDR2 sequences are MNHEY and SMNVEV (reference sequence). For the CDR3, the DNA is TGTGCCAGCAGTGACGGTGACGCTGTCTCAACTGAAGCTTTCCTT. Encoded protein: CASSDGDAVSTEAFL.

In this sample, this clonotype turned up many times. The chain links TRBV29-1 to TRBJ2-5; D uncertain. Per the germline V gene, CDR1 is SQVTM and CDR2 is ANQGSEA. This CDR3 region has 12 residues. The V gene lost 5 bases and the J gene lost 2 bases, with 9 bases spanning the gap. CDR3 region: CSVPQPQETQYF. Here the CDR3 DNA reads TGCAGCGTTCCTCAACCTCAAGAGACCCAGTACTTC.

The chain joins TRBV27 to TRBJ2-7, with 8 nucleotides matching TRBD2. Germline V gene sequence: CDR1 MNHEY, CDR2 SMNVEV (reference sequence). The CDR3 contains 17 residues. J lost 1 base, V lost 4 bases, and 12 bases had no gene match. CDR3: CASSSQGSSGSSYEQYF. For the CDR3, the DNA is TGTGCCAGCAGTTCCCAAGGTTCCAGCGGGAGTTCCTACGAGCAGTACTTC.

The V call is TRBV20-1, the J call TRBJ2-5, with 7 bases aligning to TRBD1. Unmatched junction bases numbered 5, after V lost 0 bases and J lost 1 base. In germline, CDR1 is DFQATT, CDR2 SNEGSKA (reference sequence). The CDR3 runs 15 residues. Here the CDR3 DNA reads TGCAGTGCTAGAGATAAGGCAGGGGGCCAAGAGACCCAGTACTTC. Translation: CSARDKAGGQETQYF.

This clonotype was counted a single time. The chain combines TRBV5-1 with TRBJ2-5; TRBD1 matches at 7 bases. Germline V CDR1 and CDR2: SGHRS, YFSETQ. The CDR3 is 14 amino acids. Trimming removed 5 bases from V and 5 bases from J; junction bases left unmatched: 9. The CDR3 DNA sequence: TGCGCCAGCAGATACACAGGGGACCTGGAGACCCAGTACTTC. Its translation is CASRYTGDLETQYF. The whole variable domain, filled in from reference TRBV5-1 and TRBJ2-5, reads KAGVTQTPRYLIKTRGQQVTLSCSPISGHRSVSWYQQTPGQGLQFLFEYFSETQRNKGNFPGRFSGRQFSNSRSEMNVSTLELGDSALYLCASRYTGDLETQYFGPGTRLLVL.

This clonotype was found many times. Here the CDR3 DNA reads TGTGCCAGCAGCTTATATACCGGAGAGACCCAGTACTTC. Its translation is CASSLYTGETQYF. V is TRBV13 and J is TRBJ2-5, with unresolved D. V was pared by 2 bases and J by 4 bases, with 8 bases between. Germline CDR1 and CDR2: PRHDT and FYEKMQ (reference sequence). This CDR3 contains 13 residues.

This clonotype was seen a handful of times. This chain uses TRBV6-2 or TRBV6-3 with TRBJ1-1; 7 nucleotides match TRBD1. Germline V lookup: CDR1 MNHEY, CDR2 SVGEGT. After removal of 9 bases from V and 3 bases from J, the junction contained 7 bases not matched to a gene. The CDR3 has 13 residues. CDR3 amino acids: CASWDRFDTEAFF. The CDR3 DNA follows: TGTGCCAGTTGGGACAGATTTGACACTGAAGCTTTCTTT.

The count of this clonotype is one. CDR3 nucleotides: TGTGCCAGCAGCTTGCCGGGACAGGGGGGCAATGAGCAGTTCTTC. It codes for CASSLPGQGGNEQFF. The gene calls are TRBV7-9 and TRBJ2-5; 11 positions match TRBD1. The end of the DNA is better explained by TRBJ2-1, so the J call may be wrong. The CDR3 sequence is 15 residues long. Germline V CDR1 and CDR2: SEHNR, FQNEAQ (reference sequence).

This clonotype was observed a few times. The genes are TRBV7-2 and TRBJ1-4; D ambiguous. Germline V gives CDR1 SGHTA, CDR2 FQGNSA. The CDR3 loop spans 13 amino acids. V was clipped by 3 bases and J by 7 bases, with 9 bases between them. The DNA of the CDR3 is TGTGCCAGCAGCTTCACGGGTGGTGAAAAACTGTTTTTT. The encoded protein is CASSFTGGEKLFF.

This clonotype turned up a few times. The chain combines TRBV10-3 with TRBJ1-2; no firm D call. The CDR3 loop spans 15 amino acids. Trimming stripped 0 bases from V and 2 bases from J, with 10 bases between. Germline CDR1 reads ENHRY; CDR2 reads SYGVKD. The chain's CDR3 is CAISESGQLNYGYTF. Written as DNA, the CDR3 is TGTGCCATCAGTGAGTCTGGGCAGCTGAACTATGGCTACACCTTC.

The sample holds many counts of this clonotype. The V and J genes are TRBV7-9 and TRBJ1-1; 9 bases are shared with TRBD1. Germline CDR1 SEHNR, CDR2 FQNEAQ (reference sequence). The J segment lost 8 bases and the V segment lost 5 bases, leaving 3 bases of the junction unmatched. This CDR3 comprises 12 residues. CDR3 loop: CASSLGQGEAFF. Here the CDR3 DNA reads TGTGCCAGCAGCCTGGGACAGGGCGAAGCTTTCTTT.

The table lists this clonotype with a few counts. This chain joins TRBV25-1 and TRBJ2-7, with unresolved D. The CDR3 length is 13 residues. V was clipped by 5 bases and J by 0 bases, with 8 bases between them. CDR1 is MGHDK and CDR2 is SYGVNS in the germline V gene. The CDR3 bases are TGTGCCAGCAGTCCCTACGCCTCCTACGAGCAGTACTTC. This translates into CASSPYASYEQYF.

This clonotype was seen more than once but under ten times. The chain carries TRBV7-8 and TRBJ2-3; D may match TRBD1 or TRBD2 (5 bases each). The CDR3 has 15 residues. Germline-derived CDR1 and CDR2 are SGHVS and FQNEAQ. Trimming shortened V by 5 bases and J by 2 bases, and 14 bases separated the two germline ends. The CDR3 nucleotides read TGTGCCAGCAGCCCGTGGGACGGACCCACAGATACGCAGTATTTT. Protein: CASSPWDGPTDTQYF.

The chain employs TRBV4-3 and TRBJ2-3; TRBD2 aligns across 7 bases. Trimming cost V 4 bases and J 1 base; bases outside gene matches: 8. CDR1 is LGHNA, CDR2 YSLEER, per germline. CDR3 size: 16 residues. CDR3 nucleotide sequence: TGCGCCAGCAGCCCGAGGTGGGGAGGGGGCACAGATACGCAGTATTTT. It translates to CASSPRWGGGTDTQYF.

On this clonotype itself: Germline and junction disagree at one end, which may indicate a read error. The chain carries TRBV7-3 and TRBJ1-2; weak D call: TRBD1 (5 bases). The CDR3 covers 14 residues. Germline V gene sequence: CDR1 SGHTA, CDR2 FQGTGA. The CDR3 reads CASSLLAGSYGCTF. The CDR3, as DNA: TGTGCCAGCAGCTTACTTGCAGGGTCCTATGGCTGCACCTTC.